This T cell receptor (beta chain) is from a study of blood T cell repertoires in COVID-19. Study at large: COVID-19 samples from acute and convalescent phases originated in the United States, Italy and Spain. PBMCs, B-cell-depleted T cells, or T cells provided the cDNA or gDNA that made up the material.

In the original analysis: By means of reference gene primer amplification, nucleated cell counts were estimated. Here immunoSEQ multiplex PCR was the method, and the copy in TCRdb shows in-frame clones only, minus some. The V and J calls and clone size are taken from that table; D and trimming were inferred from the DNA. The profile shows more than 85,000 clones, roughly 87% of them singletons. The CDR3 covers 15 residues. Germline CDR1 SGHAT, CDR2 FQNNGV. Germline trimming cut 6 bases from V and 0 bases from J; bases unmatched to any gene: 4. The specimen sequenced was peripheral blood. V and J are TRBV11-2 and TRBJ2-2; TRBD1 matches at 7 bases. The receptor comes from a human donor in a cohort sampled during active COVID-19. The CDR3 loop reads CASRLGQSNTGELFF. For the CDR3, the DNA is TGTGCCAGCAGATTGGGACAGTCGAACACCGGGGAGCTGTTTTTT.